This T cell receptor beta chain was identified during a study of cytomegalovirus exposure and HLA in healthy donors. The CDR3 length is 16 residues. Germline V gene lookup returns CDR1 SGHAT and CDR2 FQNNGV. The V segment lost 4 bases and the J segment 4 bases; nucleotides outside the gene matches: 4. Primers included in the PCR were 60 Vbeta and 13 Jbeta primers. Assay: immunoSEQ multiplex PCR; the TCRdb copy retains only in-frame clones and omits some. The table records roughly 150,000 clones, about four fifths of them present only once. The chain carries TRBV11-2 and TRBJ2-2; TRBD2 agrees at 12 bases. This clonotype originated in a young man in good health and CMV-seropositive. What was sequenced was PBMCs. The CDR3: CASSWTSGVGTGELFF. In nucleotides, the CDR3 is TGTGCCAGCAGCTGGACTAGCGGGGTCGGCACCGGGGAGCTGTTTTTT.